Listed below are T cell receptor beta chains from one sample, sequenced in a study of CD8+CD57+ T cells in acquired aplastic anemia. TCRdb ran MiXCR on the reads and lists one entry per CDR3 protein. Of fewer than 250,000 distinct CDR3 sequences listed, 45% to 50% are singletons. The sequenced sample consisted of sorted CD4+, CD8+, or CD8+CD57+ T cells (not recorded which) from PBMCs. The receptor source for this set is a human donor with aplastic anemia. Both conserved end residues are part of each CDR3. The D gene is left open where the match is weak. Rows give clone size only sometimes, using once, few, many, or a class for an expanded clone.

>TRBJ1-5|13|.|once|TRBV25-1
TGTGCCAGCAGCGTAGGAATCAATCAGTCCCAGCATTTT
CASSVGINQSQHF
>TRBJ2-5|15|TRBD2|.|TRBV7-9
TGTGCCAGCAGCTTAGGGTCAGCGGGGGAATCGACCCAGTACTTC
CASSLGSAGESTQYF
>TRBJ1-6|13|.|.|TRBV7-6
TGTGCCAGCAGCCGCGAAACTAATTCACCCCTCCACTTT
CASSRETNSPLHF
>TRBJ1-5|13|.|many|TRBV7-6
TGTGCCAGCAGCTTGGGGTGGGCTCAGCCCCAGCATTTT
CASSLGWAQPQHF
>TRBJ2-7|13|TRBD2|.|TRBV20-1
TGCAGTGCTGGGACTAGCGGGAGTTACGAGCAGTACTTC
CSAGTSGSYEQYF
>TRBJ2-7|14|.|many|TRBV6-5
TGTGCCAGCAGCGCGACTGCCAGCTCCTACGAGCAGTACTTC
CASSATASSYEQYF
>TRBJ1-4|12|.|few|TRBV19
TGTGCCAGTAGTTGGGAGAATGAAAAACTGTTTTTT
CASSWENEKLFF
>TRBJ2-7|17|TRBD1|.|TRBV30
TGTGCCTGGAGCCTTAGGTGGGACAGGGGTTACTCCTACGAGCAGTACTTC
CAWSLRWDRGYSYEQYF
>TRBJ1-1|12|TRBD1|.|TRBV29-1
TGCAGCGTTGAGAGGGACAGTGTAGGCGCTTTCTTT
CSVERDSVGAFF
>TRBJ2-2|16|.|.|TRBV15
TGTGCCACCAGCAGCCCCCGGGACACATACACCGGGGAGCTGTTTTTT
CATSSPRDTYTGELFF
>TRBJ2-2|16|.|many|TRBV7-9
TGTGCCAGCAGTCCACCGGCGACAGGGAACACCGGGGAGCTGTTTTTT
CASSPPATGNTGELFF
>TRBJ1-2|14|.|.|TRBV7-3
TGTGCCAGCAGCTTAGTTACAAGGGAGCTCGGCTGCACCTTC
CASSLVTRELGCTF
>TRBJ1-2|17|TRBD1|.|TRBV7-2
TGTGCCAGCAGCTTAGGACAGGGTTTTTTTGGGGACTATGGCTACACCTTC
CASSLGQGFFGDYGYTF
>TRBJ2-7|15|.|.|TRBV4-3
TGCGCCAGCAGCCTCGACTTGGTGTCCTCCTACGGGCAGTACTTC
CASSLDLVSSYGQYF
>TRBJ2-2|13|.|.|TRBV15
TGTGCCACCAGCAGAGGGGGCGCCGGGGAGCTGTTTTTT
CATSRGGAGELFF
>TRBJ2-7|16|TRBD2|.|TRBV6-6
TGTGCCAGCAGTTACTCCCTAGCGGGGGGGCCCGACGAGCAGTACTTC
CASSYSLAGGPDEQYF
>TRBJ2-1|21|.|many|TRBV24-1
TGTGCCACCAGTGATCCTGAAGAGGGGATGAGCAGGTCGAGGTCGGACAATGAGCAGTTCTTC
CATSDPEEGMSRSRSDNEQFF
>TRBJ1-4|13|.|once|TRBV2
TGTGCCAGCAGCAGCCCTGGAGGTGAACAACTGTTTTTT
CASSSPGGEQLFF
>TRBJ2-6|17|TRBD2|many|TRBV4-3
TGCGCCAGCAGCCAAGGGACTAGTCAAGCTGGGGCCAACGTCCTGACTTTC
CASSQGTSQAGANVLTF
>TRBJ2-2|15|.|few|TRBV7-8
TGTGCCAGCAGCTTACGGGACTCCAACACCGGGGAGCTGTTTTTT
CASSLRDSNTGELFF
>TRBJ2-1|15|TRBD2|once|TRBV11-2
TGTGCCAGCGGCGGGGGGCTAGCGGGAGAAAATGAGCAGTTCTTC
CASGGGLAGENEQFF
>TRBJ2-3|16|TRBD2|.|TRBV2
TGTGCCAGCAGTCTACTAGCGGGAGGGCCTCGGGATACGCAGTATTTT
CASSLLAGGPRDTQYF
>TRBJ1-1|14|TRBD1|.|TRBV24-1
TGTGCCACCAGTGGGACAGGGCAGAACACTGAAGCTTTCTTT
CATSGTGQNTEAFF
>TRBJ2-5|14|.|.|TRBV20-1
TGCAGTGTTAGGACAGCCAGGGAGTTAGAGACCCAGTACTTC
CSVRTARELETQYF
>TRBJ1-5|13|.|many|TRBV19
TGTGCCAGTGAAGGACAGCTTAATCAGCCCCAGCATTTT
CASEGQLNQPQHF
>TRBJ2-2|13|TRBD1|.|TRBV2
TGTGCCAGCAGTGGACAGGGTTTCGGGGAGCTGTTTTTT
CASSGQGFGELFF
>TRBJ2-2|14|TRBD2|.|TRBV10-3
TGTGCCAGCAGTCTAGCGGGAGGTGTCGGGGAGCTGTTTTTT
CASSLAGGVGELFF
>TRBJ1-1|14|TRBD1|.|TRBV5-1
TGCGCCAGCAGTTTGACAGGGAAGGGCACTGAAGCTTTCTTT
CASSLTGKGTEAFF
>TRBJ1-2|16|.|.|TRBV7-2
TGTGCCAGCAGCTTAGATAGGCGGGCTTCAAACTATGGCTACACCTTC
CASSLDRRASNYGYTF
>TRBJ2-3|16|.|.|TRBV6-2/TRBV6-3
TGTGCCAGCAGTTACTCCGATAGTGGGGACACAGATACGCAGTATTTT
CASSYSDSGDTDTQYF
>TRBJ1-2|15|TRBD1|many|TRBV5-8
TGTGCCAGCAGCTTGGCGTTTGGGACAGACTATGGCTACACCTTC
CASSLAFGTDYGYTF
>TRBJ2-7|14|TRBD2|.|TRBV20-1
TGCAGTGCCATAAGAGCGGGGGGGGCCCACGAGCAGTACTTC
CSAIRAGGAHEQYF
>TRBJ2-7|12|.|many|TRBV30
TGTGCCTGGAGTGTACTAGCTAACGAGCAGTACTTC
CAWSVLANEQYF
>TRBJ2-4|16|.|few|TRBV12-5
TGTGCTAGTGGTTTGGTAGCCCCGGACTCACAAAACATTCAGTACTTC
CASGLVAPDSQNIQYF
>TRBJ2-5|13|.|.|TRBV7-2
TGTGCCAGCAGCTTGTGGAGGGAAGAGACCCAGTACTTC
CASSLWREETQYF
>TRBJ2-1|14|TRBD2|few|TRBV19
TGTGCCAGTAGCCTAGCGGGGAGCTTGTCTGAGCAGTTCTTC
CASSLAGSLSEQFF
>TRBJ2-1|14|TRBD2|many|TRBV19
TGTGCCAGTAGTTTTAGCGGGAATAACAATGAGCAGTTCTTC
CASSFSGNNNEQFF
>TRBJ2-2|16|TRBD2|.|TRBV7-8
TGCGCCAGCAGCCCCCGACTAGCGGGGGACACCGGGGAGCTGTTTTTT
CASSPRLAGDTGELFF
>TRBJ2-3|16|.|many|TRBV15
TGTGCCACCAGGGATACGTCAGGGACGCGCACAGATACGCAGTATTTT
CATRDTSGTRTDTQYF
>TRBJ2-1|17|TRBD2|once|TRBV10-3
TGTGCCATCAAACCTAGCGGGGGGCGGAGCTCCTACAATGAGCAGTTCTTC
CAIKPSGGRSSYNEQFF
>TRBJ1-1|14|.|few|TRBV9
TGTGCCAGCAGCTTAGGGGGAGGGAAGGGGGAAGCTTTCTTT
CASSLGGGKGEAFF
>TRBJ2-7|13|.|many|TRBV7-9
TGTGCCAGCAGCCAAAAGCGCGGATACGAGCAGTACTTC
CASSQKRGYEQYF
>TRBJ2-7|14|TRBD1|.|TRBV7-8
TGTGCCAGCAGAAAGGCCGGGACAGCCTACGAGCAGTACTTC
CASRKAGTAYEQYF
>TRBJ2-3|13|.|.|TRBV20-1
TGCAGTGCTAGTCTGGGTTCCACAGATACGCAGTATTTT
CSASLGSTDTQYF
>TRBJ1-4|15|.|many|TRBV7-9
TGTGCCAGCAACCGACACGCGGGGTCAGGTGAAAAACTGTTTTTT
CASNRHAGSGEKLFF
>TRBJ1-1|14|.|many|TRBV6-5
TGTGCCAGCAGTTACGGTACGGGGAACACTGAAGCTTTCTTT
CASSYGTGNTEAFF
>TRBJ2-7|15|.|once|TRBV20-1
TGCAGTGCTACCCCCGCCAGGGCAGGGTCCTACGAGCAGTACTTC
CSATPARAGSYEQYF
>TRBJ2-7|14|TRBD1|few|TRBV15
TGTGCCAGCACCACAGGGACAGGGGCCTACGAGCAGTACTTC
CASTTGTGAYEQYF
>TRBJ2-7|14|.|.|TRBV7-6
TGTGCCAGCAGCCCAGAACCCCGGTCCTACGAGCAGTACTTC
CASSPEPRSYEQYF
>TRBJ2-6|17|TRBD1|.|TRBV5-1
TGCGCCAGCAGCTGGAGACAGGGAAGCTCTGGGGCCAACGTCCTGACTTTC
CASSWRQGSSGANVLTF
>TRBJ1-4|15|.|few|TRBV6-1
TGTGCCAGCAGTGAAGGGAGGACAGAAAGACCGCAACCGTTTTTT
CASSEGRTERPQPFF
>TRBJ1-2|14|.|.|TRBV7-2
TGTGCCAGCAGCCCCGGGTCGACTAACTATGGCTACACCTTC
CASSPGSTNYGYTF
>TRBJ1-5|12|.|.|TRBV20-1
TGCAGTGTTGCGGCCCTCGGTCAGCCCCAGCATTTT
CSVAALGQPQHF
>TRBJ2-7|15|TRBD1|.|TRBV7-9
TGTGCCAGCAGCTCAGACAGGGGATTCTCCTACGAGCAGTACTTC
CASSSDRGFSYEQYF
>TRBJ1-5|15|.|.|TRBV7-8
TGTGCCAGCAGTGTGGCTAGCGGGGGGCAAGAGACCCAGCATTTT
CASSVASGGQETQHF
>TRBJ2-3|15|.|.|TRBV14
TGTGCCAGCAGCCTCCGACAGCATAGCACAGATACGCAGTATTTT
CASSLRQHSTDTQYF
>TRBJ2-6|15|.|many|TRBV9
TGTGCCAGCAGCGTGGGGGTTTCTGGGGCCAACGTCCTGACTTTC
CASSVGVSGANVLTF
>TRBJ1-3|12|.|many|TRBV2
TGTGCCAGCAGTGATTCTCTGAACACCATATATTTT
CASSDSLNTIYF
>TRBJ2-5|16|TRBD2|few|TRBV6-2/TRBV6-3
TGTGCCAGCAGTTACCAAGAGCGGGAGCTCCAAGAGACCCAGTACTTC
CASSYQERELQETQYF